This T cell receptor beta chain was identified in a study of T cell repertoires in cytomegalovirus infection. Study overall: Signatures in public TCR beta sequences pointed to both CMV infection and matching HLA type.

On this clonotype: Its antigen is as yet unknown.

TCRdb used MiXCR to reprocess the reads, holding one entry per CDR3 protein. Among 310,000 or so distinct CDR3 sequences, roughly 25% were seen once, and the ten largest hold more than 10%. Sample: cultured PBMCs, taken from culture after CMV antigen stimulation. The clonotype comes from a human donor in good health (CMV status not recorded). Some clones in this sample may be carry-over from other donors' samples.

The CDR3: CASSIQVAKNIQYF. The CDR3 DNA follows: TGTGCCAGTAGTATACAGGTCGCCAAAAACATTCAGTACTTC. This sequence joins TRBV19 and TRBJ2-4; no definite D call. This CDR3 comprises 14 residues. CDR1 LNHDA and CDR2 SQIVND come from the germline V gene (reference sequence). Between the trimmed V and J ends, which lost 2 bases and 1 base, there was a span of 6 bases.